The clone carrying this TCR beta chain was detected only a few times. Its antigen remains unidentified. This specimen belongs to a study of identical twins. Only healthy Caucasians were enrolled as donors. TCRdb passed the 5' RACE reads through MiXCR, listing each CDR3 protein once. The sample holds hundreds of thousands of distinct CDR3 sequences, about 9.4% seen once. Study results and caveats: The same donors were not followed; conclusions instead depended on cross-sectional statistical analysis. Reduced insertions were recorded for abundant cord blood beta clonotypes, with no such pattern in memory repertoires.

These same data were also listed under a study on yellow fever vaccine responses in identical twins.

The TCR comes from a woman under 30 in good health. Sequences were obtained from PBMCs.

CDR3 residues: CASSLVAARSTHEQYF. The CDR3 DNA follows: TGTGCCAGCAGCTTAGTGGCGGCTAGATCCACCCACGAGCAGTACTTC. The rearrangement links TRBV7-2 to TRBJ2-7; no firm D call. The CDR3 is made up of 16 amino acids. Trimming stripped 1 base from V and 5 bases from J, with 18 bases between. Germline CDR1 SGHTA, CDR2 FQGNSA. Looking up the rest from reference TRBV7-2 and TRBJ2-7 gives the full variable domain: GAGVSQSPSNKVTEKGKDVELRCDPISGHTALYWYRQSLGQGLEFLIYFQGNSAPDKSGLPSDRFSAERTGGSVSTLTIQRTQQEDSAVYLCASSLVAARSTHEQYFGPGTRLTVT.